The clone carrying this T cell receptor beta chain showed up just a few times. Its cognate antigen is unknown. Trimming pared 3 bases from V and 4 bases from J, leaving 12 bases between. The CDR3 is made up of 14 amino acids. Germline V gene data show CDR1 as KGHSH and CDR2 as LQKENI. This sample stems from a study of cytomegalovirus exposure and HLA in healthy donors. Study-wide findings and caveats: There were some 150 TCR beta chains listed as cytomegalovirus-associated. V- and J-gene trimming of TCR beta was linked (in a later analysis) to a missense DCLRE1C variant.

Researchers ran the PCR with 60 Vbeta and 13 Jbeta primers. Repertoires were generated with immunoSEQ multiplex PCR, while TCRdb's copy carries only in-frame clones and drops some. The table shows roughly 80,000 clones, with around 67% occurring only once. Unrecorded immune exposures were likely, despite nominal health at sampling. The chain uses TRBV18 and TRBJ1-1; D is possibly TRBD1 (5 bases). The TCR sequence derives from a woman aged 45-59 years in good health and CMV-seropositive. Sequencing was performed on PBMCs. The CDR3 loop is CASSPSREFTEAFF. CDR3 sequence (DNA): TGTGCCAGCTCACCGTCCAGGGAATTCACTGAAGCTTTCTTT.